This TCR beta chain was identified in a study of blood T cell repertoires in COVID-19. Study information: Specimens from acute and convalescent COVID-19 originated in the United States, Italy and Spain. PBMCs, B-cell-depleted T cells, or T cells provided the cDNA or gDNA that made up the material.

This table comes from immunoSEQ multiplex PCR, and its TCRdb copy is limited to in-frame clones, with some not included. This repertoire shows about 220,000 clones, over 60% found once; its top ten account for 5.5% to 8.5%. V was clipped by 1 base and J by 2 bases; unmatched bases: 11. Germline V gives CDR1 SGHRS, CDR2 YFSETQ. The CDR3 extends over 18 amino acids. This chain links TRBV5-1 with TRBJ2-3; 9 bases align to TRBD2. The receptor's source is a woman in her 70s with acute or convalescent COVID-19. Material: peripheral blood. CDR3 sequence reads: CASSLSLHGGGVTDTQYF. The CDR3 nucleotides are TGCGCCAGCAGCTTGTCCCTCCATGGCGGGGGGGTCACAGATACGCAGTATTTT.